The 27 T cell receptor beta chains below all came from one sample that was sequenced in a study of PD-L1 blockade in urothelial cancer. Profiling relied on immunoSEQ multiplex PCR, and the TCRdb table lists in-frame clones only, not all of them. This table has 130,000 or so clones, roughly 83% appearing once. Time point here: pretreatment peripheral blood. The source material was PBMCs, sampled around atezolizumab (anti-PD-L1) treatment. These receptors all come from a man aged 45-65 years with urothelial cancer.

J is TRBJ1-3 and V is TRBV11-1, with a possible D match to TRBD1 (5 bases). V lost 5 bases and J lost 0, with 14 bases in between. The CDR3 is made up of 16 amino acids. The germline CDR1 and CDR2 sequences are SGHAT and FQDESV (reference sequence). DNA of the CDR3: TGTGCCAGCAGCCATGGGGCGCCGCGCTCTGGAAACACCATATATTTT. This translates into CASSHGAPRSGNTIYF.

This clone was counted only a few times. This rearrangement joins TRBV9 to TRBJ1-2; D possibly corresponds to TRBD1 (5 bases). Looked up from germline, CDR1 is SGDLS and CDR2 is YYNGEE. V was cut by 3 bases and J by 1 base, with 13 bases left in between. The CDR3 has 15 residues. The CDR3 protein is CASSAPGRGNYGYTF. The CDR3 DNA follows: TGTGCCAGCAGCGCCCCAGGGAGGGGTAACTATGGCTACACCTTC. The full variable domain, with the rest looked up from reference TRBV9 and TRBJ1-2, is DSGVTQTPKHLITATGQRVTLRCSPRSGDLSVYWYQQSLDQGLQFLIQYYNGEERAKGNILERFSAQQFPDLHSELNLSSLELGDSALYFCASSAPGRGNYGYTFGSGTRLTVV.

This clone was detected once. The genes are TRBV2 and TRBJ1-5, with D possibly being TRBD1 (6 bases). Trimming cost V 3 bases and J 1 base, with 10 bases left between them. The CDR3 is 15 amino acids. CDR1 and CDR2 (germline): SNHLY, FYNNEI. CDR3 nucleotides: TGTGCCAGCAGTGACACCGGACAGAGCAATCAGCCCCAGCATTTT. Amino acids: CASSDTGQSNQPQHF.

The CDR3 nucleotides read TGTGCCAGCAGCCCCATCATGACTAGCGGGAGGACGCGAGATACGCAGTATTTT. Amino acid sequence: CASSPIMTSGRTRDTQYF. The chain has TRBV7-3 and TRBJ2-3; 13 nucleotides match TRBD2. Germline V gene sequence: CDR1 SGHTA, CDR2 FQGTGA. The CDR3 is made up of 18 amino acids. V was pared by 5 bases and J by 5 bases, with 13 bases of the junction left unmatched.

V gene TRBV10-1 combines with J gene TRBJ2-5, with D possibly matching TRBD1 (5 bases). The CDR3 has 11 residues. Trimming left V 9 bases short and J 5 bases short, with 10 bases between. Germline CDR1 and CDR2: WNHNN and SYGVQD (reference sequence). CDR3 nucleotides: TGCGCCAGGGAAGGGGTGGAGACCCAGTACTTC. This gives the protein CAREGVETQYF.

The V and J genes are TRBV30 and TRBJ2-7, with D uncertain. The CDR3 spans 14 residues. Germline loops: CDR1 GTSNPN, CDR2 SVGIG (reference sequence). V gave up 3 bases and J gave up 1 base, with 13 bases separating them. The CDR3, as DNA: TGTGCCTGGAGAGATTCCGCCAGGTCCTACGAGCAGTACTTC. Its translation: CAWRDSARSYEQYF.

The CDR3 DNA follows: TGTGCCAGCAATTTCCGGGTCGGTGCAACTAATGAAAAACTGTTTTTT. It translates to CASNFRVGATNEKLFF. The rearrangement links TRBV19 to TRBJ1-4; no clear D gene. This CDR3 contains 16 residues. The V gene lost 9 bases and the J gene lost 0 bases, with 17 bases spanning the gap. The germline V gene encodes CDR1 LNHDA and CDR2 SQIVND (reference sequence).

This chain links TRBV14 with TRBJ2-5; 12 bases are shared with TRBD2. This CDR3 comprises 18 residues. Trimming cost V 3 bases and J 5 bases; bases outside gene matches: 13. CDR1 and CDR2 from the germline V gene are SGHDN and FVKESK. The CDR3 is CASSQEAGLAGSRETQYF. The DNA for the CDR3 is TGTGCCAGCAGCCAGGAAGCAGGACTAGCGGGATCGAGGGAGACCCAGTACTTC.

This chain joins TRBV5-3 and TRBJ1-5, with a tentative D call TRBD1 (5 bases). TRBV5-3 is marked as an open reading frame, function uncertain. V shed 10 bases and J shed 1 base, with 9 bases lying between them. The CDR3 is 12 residues long. The chain's CDR3 is CAWGRSNQPQHF. In DNA, the CDR3 is TGTGCCTGGGGCAGGAGCAATCAGCCCCAGCATTTT.

This chain joins TRBV28 and TRBJ1-2, with 10 bases lining up with TRBD1. The germline gives CDR1 MDHEN, CDR2 SYDVKM. The V gene end was trimmed by 3 bases and the J gene end by 8 bases; junction bases not matched to a gene: 12. The CDR3 has 16 residues. CDR3 DNA sequence: TGTGCCAGCAGTTTGGGGACAGGGGCAAAGACGGGGGGCTACACCTTC. It yields the protein CASSLGTGAKTGGYTF.

V is TRBV5-1 and J is TRBJ1-2; the match to TRBD1 covers 7 bases. Germline V gene data show CDR1 as SGHRS and CDR2 as YFSETQ. V lost 7 bases, J lost 8 bases, and 14 bases stayed unmatched. This CDR3 comprises 14 residues. The DNA of the CDR3 is TGCGCCAGCGACGCCGATGGACAGGCTAGCGGCTACACCTTC. It translates to CASDADGQASGYTF.

The V call is TRBV10-1, the J call TRBJ2-7, with D maybe TRBD1 (5 bases). V shed 5 bases and J shed 2 bases, with 25 bases lying between them. The CDR3 is 18 residues long. CDR1 and CDR2 from the germline V gene are WNHNN and SYGVQD (reference sequence). CDR3 loop: CASSRVEGRTLVPYEQYF. CDR3 bases: TGCGCCAGCAGTAGAGTAGAAGGGCGGACACTCGTCCCCTACGAGCAGTACTTC.

The chain has TRBV6-5 and TRBJ1-1; possible D gene TRBD1, 6 bases. Trimming took 4 bases from V and 5 from J, leaving 11 bases between them. Germline CDR1 reads MNHEY; CDR2 reads SVGAGI. The CDR3 totals 13 residues. The CDR3 DNA follows: TGTGCCAGCAGTTTTACAGGGAGAACTGAAGCTTTCTTT. This translates into CASSFTGRTEAFF.

The chain joins TRBV9 to TRBJ2-1; TRBD2 agrees at 8 bases. The CDR3 contains 17 residues. Germline loops: CDR1 SGDLS, CDR2 YYNGEE. The ends lost 4 bases at V and 7 bases at J; junction bases unmatched: 16. The CDR3 DNA reads TGTGCCAGCAGCCCCAGGGGTGGTAGCGGGATATTGAATGAGCAGTTCTTC. It codes for CASSPRGGSGILNEQFF.

J is TRBJ2-2 and V is TRBV14; TRBD2 aligns across 9 bases. V lost 6 bases, J lost 5 bases, and 1 base stayed unmatched. In germline, CDR1 is SGHDN, CDR2 FVKESK. This CDR3 is built from 13 residues. CDR3 sequence: CASRAGGTGELFF. For the CDR3, the DNA is TGTGCCAGCAGAGCGGGAGGAACCGGGGAGCTGTTTTTT.

The chain couples TRBV7-9 to TRBJ2-2; TRBD2 agrees at 15 bases. The junction had 6 bases not matched to a gene; V was cut back by 5 bases and J by 5 bases. The CDR3 has 17 amino acids. Germline V lookup: CDR1 SEHNR, CDR2 FQNEAQ (reference sequence). Here the CDR3 reads CASSTGLAGGGTGELFF. The DNA for the CDR3 is TGTGCCAGCAGCACCGGACTAGCGGGAGGGGGAACCGGGGAGCTGTTTTTT.

The chain is built from TRBV12-2 and TRBJ1-5. TRBV12-2 is an annotated pseudogene. CDR3 length: 18 amino acids. The CDR3 sequence: CASRLASRRSYSNQPQHF. The CDR3 DNA reads as TGTGCAAGTCGCTTAGCTAGTAGAAGGAGCTATAGCAATCAGCCCCAGCATTTT.

The genes are TRBV27 and TRBJ2-1, with TRBD2 matching 11 bases. This CDR3 comprises 17 residues. CDR1 is MNHEY and CDR2 is SMNVEV in the germline V gene (reference sequence). J gave up 9 bases and V 2 bases, and 12 bases lay outside the gene matches. The chain's CDR3 is CASSLTGASGRLGEQFF. CDR3 DNA sequence: TGTGCCAGCAGTTTAACCGGGGCTAGCGGGAGGTTAGGTGAGCAGTTCTTC.

The genes are TRBV9 and TRBJ2-1; TRBD2 matches 14 bases. Germline V gives CDR1 SGDLS, CDR2 YYNGEE. There are 16 residues in the CDR3. Trimming removed 3 bases from V and 4 bases from J; junction bases left unmatched: 3. The DNA of the CDR3 is TGTGCCAGCAGCGGGGGACTAGCGGGAGCTTACAATGAGCAGTTCTTC. The encoded protein is CASSGGLAGAYNEQFF.

The rearrangement joins TRBV28 to TRBJ2-3; tentatively, D is TRBD1 (6 bases). Germline V gene lookup returns CDR1 MDHEN and CDR2 SYDVKM. The CDR3 length is 16 residues. The germline V and J ends were trimmed by 7 bases and 0 bases, with 17 bases remaining between them. This CDR3 is CASNPIGTGSTDTQYF. CDR3 in DNA: TGTGCCAGCAACCCAATAGGAACAGGGAGCACAGATACGCAGTATTTT.

This chain joins TRBV9 and TRBJ2-7; TRBD2 matches at 9 bases. The CDR3 has 13 residues. CDR1 and CDR2 from the germline V gene are SGDLS and YYNGEE. V was clipped by 4 bases and J by 7 bases; unmatched bases: 6. The CDR3 DNA reads TGTGCCAGCAGCCATAGCGGGAGCGGGGAGCAGTACTTC. This gives the protein CASSHSGSGEQYF.

V gene TRBV18 combines with J gene TRBJ2-1, with TRBD1 as a possible D gene (5 bases). The germline V gene encodes CDR1 KGHSH and CDR2 LQKENI. V was cut by 2 bases and J by 9 bases, with 11 bases left in between. This CDR3 contains 13 residues. DNA for the CDR3: TGTGCCAGCTCACCAGGGGCCCTTAGTGAGCAGTTCTTC. Translated, it gives CASSPGALSEQFF. The entire variable domain, with the rest obtained from reference TRBV18 and TRBJ2-1, is as follows: NAGVMQNPRHLVRRRGQEARLRCSPMKGHSHVYWYRQLPEEGLKFMVYLQKENIIDESGMPKERFSAEFPKEGPSILRIQQVVRGDSAAYFCASSPGALSEQFFGPGTRLTVL.

This clone showed up just a few times. The chain combines TRBV27 with TRBJ1-2; 11 positions agree with TRBD1. The trim removed 7 bases at V and 3 bases at J, leaving 4 bases unmatched. This CDR3 contains 14 residues. Germline lookup yields CDR1 MNHEY and CDR2 SMNVEV (reference sequence). CDR3 nucleotides: TGTGCCAGCAAACCGGGACAGGGGGACTATGGCTACACCTTC. Its protein is CASKPGQGDYGYTF.

This chain links TRBV30 with TRBJ1-2; TRBD1 aligns across 8 bases. CDR1 is GTSNPN and CDR2 is SVGIG in the germline V gene (reference sequence). V lost 3 bases and J lost 2; bases outside the gene matches: 8. This CDR3 comprises 15 residues. The DNA of the CDR3 is TGTGCCTGGAGCATCGGGCAGGGGGCAAACTATGGCTACACCTTC. Residues: CAWSIGQGANYGYTF.

The chain is built from TRBV19 and TRBJ1-1, with 7 positions matching TRBD1. The J segment lost 1 base and the V segment lost 5 bases, leaving 1 base of the junction unmatched. CDR3 length equals 13 residues. Germline V gene lookup returns CDR1 LNHDA and CDR2 SQIVND (reference sequence). In DNA form, the CDR3 reads TGTGCCAGTAGTCGGACAGGGAACACTGAAGCTTTCTTT. Protein: CASSRTGNTEAFF. The variable domain in full, completed from reference TRBV19 and TRBJ1-1, reads DGGITQSPKYLFRKEGQNVTLSCEQNLNHDAMYWYRQDPGQGLRLIYYSQIVNDFQKGDIAEGYSVSREKKESFPLTVTSAQKNPTAFYLCASSRTGNTEAFFGQGTRLTVV.

This chain joins TRBV27 and TRBJ2-7; D might be TRBD2 (6 bases). V was trimmed by 2 bases and J by 5 bases, leaving 13 bases between them. The CDR3 consists of 14 residues. Germline CDR1 MNHEY, CDR2 SMNVEV (reference sequence). In DNA, the CDR3 is TGTGCCAGCAGTTTAGGGGACTGGCCTCACGAGCAGTACTTC. This sequence encodes CASSLGDWPHEQYF.

The rearrangement joins TRBV6-5 to TRBJ2-7; TRBD1 matches at 10 bases. J gave up 2 bases and V 4 bases, and 8 bases lay outside the gene matches. This CDR3 contains 16 residues. Per germline, CDR1 MNHEY and CDR2 SVGAGI. The CDR3 loop is CASSCPRDRGPYEQYF. Written as DNA, the CDR3 is TGTGCCAGCAGTTGCCCCCGGGACAGGGGCCCCTACGAGCAGTACTTC.